Each of the 21 T cell receptor beta chains below was sequenced from the same sample in a study of cytotoxic CD8 clonotypes in ibrutinib-treated CLL. This table comes from immunoSEQ multiplex PCR, and its TCRdb copy is limited to in-frame clones, with some not included. The data contain about 14,000 clones, around 70% of them singletons. The sample here was PBMCs, taken before ibrutinib treatment. The receptors derive from a human donor with chronic lymphocytic leukemia.

This clone has more than one count but fewer than ten. This sequence joins TRBV9 and TRBJ2-4; D uncertain. CDR3 length: 14 residues. Germline loops: CDR1 SGDLS, CDR2 YYNGEE. V was clipped by 1 base and J by 9 bases, with 14 bases between them. The CDR3 DNA is TGTGCCAGCAGCGTATCGGGCGCCCCAGGCATTCAGTACTTC. As protein: CASSVSGAPGIQYF.

The chain links TRBV18 to TRBJ2-1; a possible D gene is TRBD2 (6 bases). V was clipped by 3 bases and J by 8 bases, with 11 bases between them. Per the germline V gene, CDR1 is KGHSH and CDR2 is LQKENI. This CDR3 is built from 13 residues. CDR3: CASSPVAADEQFF. The CDR3 coding sequence is TGTGCCAGCTCACCCGTAGCGGCGGATGAGCAGTTCTTC.

In its sample, this clone was seen once. The V and J genes are TRBV28 and TRBJ2-1; D uncertain. CDR3 length: 11 residues. Looked up from germline, CDR1 is MDHEN and CDR2 is SYDVKM. V was cut by 5 bases and J by 7 bases, with 6 bases left in between. This CDR3 is CASSTRNEQFF. CDR3 sequence (DNA): TGTGCCAGCAGTACCCGGAATGAGCAGTTCTTC.

V is TRBV6-5 and J is TRBJ2-7, with D possibly TRBD2 on 5 matching bases. The germline CDR1 and CDR2 sequences are MNHEY and SVGAGI. V was pared by 2 bases and J by 6 bases, with 14 bases between. The CDR3 consists of 14 residues. The CDR3 region has the DNA TGTGCCAGCAGTTACGCTCTTCGGGCGGGCGAGCAGTACTTC. Amino acids: CASSYALRAGEQYF.

The chain recombines TRBV28 with TRBJ1-3, with D unclear. With 3 bases removed from V and 4 bases from J, the gap between germline ends came to 4 bases. The CDR3 has 12 residues. CDR1 is MDHEN and CDR2 is SYDVKM in the germline V gene. CDR3 nucleotides: TGTGCCAGCAGTTTTCCCGGAAACACCATATATTTT. This translates into CASSFPGNTIYF.

J is TRBJ1-5 and V is TRBV18, with unresolved D. V was shortened by 6 bases and J by 2 bases, with 14 bases between the two germline ends. Germline CDR1 reads KGHSH; CDR2 reads LQKENI. This CDR3 is 15 amino acids long. For the CDR3, the DNA is TGTGCCAGCTCCCCCCTACCGACCGGCAATCAGCCCCAGCATTTT. This translates into CASSPLPTGNQPQHF. The entire variable domain, with the rest obtained from reference TRBV18 and TRBJ1-5, is as follows: NAGVMQNPRHLVRRRGQEARLRCSPMKGHSHVYWYRQLPEEGLKFMVYLQKENIIDESGMPKERFSAEFPKEGPSILRIQQVVRGDSAAYFCASSPLPTGNQPQHFGDGTRLSIL.

In its sample, this clone was seen a few times. This chain links TRBV7-6 with TRBJ1-3; D call uncertain. V gave up 1 base and J gave up 11 bases, with 18 bases separating them. The CDR3 length is 15 residues. Germline CDR1 is SGHVS and CDR2 is FNYEAQ. CDR3 protein: CASSLDGSWGRPIYF. For the CDR3, the DNA is TGTGCCAGCAGCTTAGATGGGTCGTGGGGTAGGCCCATATATTTT.

The rearrangement links TRBV14 to TRBJ2-6, with unresolved D. V lost 1 base and J 2 bases, leaving 6 bases between the germline ends. This CDR3 region has 15 residues. Germline V CDR1 and CDR2: SGHDN, FVKESK. The CDR3 here is CASSQVGAGANVLTF. In DNA form, the CDR3 reads TGTGCCAGCAGCCAAGTGGGCGCTGGGGCCAACGTCCTGACTTTC.

The chain uses TRBV18 and TRBJ1-4, with D possibly TRBD1 on 5 matching bases. The germline gives CDR1 KGHSH, CDR2 LQKENI. Trimming stripped 3 bases from V and 8 bases from J, with 10 bases between. This CDR3 contains 13 residues. CDR3 bases: TGTGCCAGCTCACCGTGGCGGGGGGAAAAACTGTTTTTT. Translated, it gives CASSPWRGEKLFF.

The V call is TRBV5-5, the J call TRBJ1-2, with D unresolved. Germline loops: CDR1 SGHKS, CDR2 YYEKEE (reference sequence). The CDR3 spans 12 residues. V lost 4 bases and J 8 bases, leaving 12 bases between the germline ends. CDR3 loop: CASSPWTGGYTF. The CDR3 DNA reads TGTGCCAGCAGCCCCTGGACGGGGGGCTACACCTTC. The variable domain in full, completed from reference TRBV5-5 and TRBJ1-2, reads DAGVTQSPTHLIKTRGQQVTLRCSPISGHKSVSWYQQVLGQGPQFIFQYYEKEERGRGNFPDRFSARQFPNYSSELNVNALLLGDSALYLCASSPWTGGYTFGSGTRLTVV.

V gene TRBV11-1 combines with J gene TRBJ2-3; D perhaps matches TRBD1 (5 bases). The ends were cut back, 1 base at V and 1 base at J, with 18 bases in the middle. Germline-derived CDR1 and CDR2 are SGHAT and FQDESV (reference sequence). This CDR3 has 18 residues. CDR3 protein: CASSLGRTHKGRTDTQYF. As DNA, the CDR3 is TGTGCCAGCAGCTTAGGCAGAACGCACAAGGGGCGCACAGATACGCAGTATTTT. Full variable domain (rest looked up from reference TRBV11-1 and TRBJ2-3): EAEVAQSPRYKITEKSQAVAFWCDPISGHATLYWYRQILGQGPELLVQFQDESVVDDSQLPKDRFSAERLKGVDSTLKIQPAELGDSAMYLCASSLGRTHKGRTDTQYFGPGTRLTVL.

This clone was observed a few times. The V gene is TRBV28, the J gene TRBJ1-5; 8 positions agree with TRBD1. The CDR3 has 14 amino acids. Germline assignment: CDR1 MDHEN and CDR2 SYDVKM. The junction had 6 bases not matched to a gene; V was cut back by 5 bases and J by 6 bases. CDR3 in amino acids: CASSQTGVGQPQHF. The CDR3 coding sequence is TGTGCCAGCAGTCAGACAGGGGTGGGTCAGCCCCAGCATTTT.

The table lists this clone with a count of one. V and J are TRBV6-6 and TRBJ2-3; 7 bases are shared with TRBD2. This CDR3 contains 15 residues. The V segment lost 6 bases and the J segment 1 base; nucleotides outside the gene matches: 7. The germline V gene encodes CDR1 MNHNY and CDR2 SVGAGI (reference sequence). The CDR3 here is CASSLGGLGTDTQYF. CDR3 nucleotides: TGTGCCAGCAGCCTGGGGGGGTTGGGCACAGATACGCAGTATTTT.

This clone was found once. V is TRBV7-9 and J is TRBJ2-3, with TRBD1 identical over 7 bases. Trimming at V came to 1 base and at J to 1 base, leaving 8 bases not matched to a gene. Germline values: CDR1 SEHNR, CDR2 FQNEAQ (reference sequence). This CDR3 has 17 amino acids. CDR3 amino acids: CASSLGVRGFGTDTQYF. The CDR3 coding sequence is TGTGCCAGCAGCTTAGGAGTCAGGGGGTTTGGCACAGATACGCAGTATTTT.

The rearrangement links TRBV2 to TRBJ2-7; 7 bases align to TRBD2. With V trimmed by 5 bases and J by 2 bases, 12 bases remained unmatched. CDR1 SNHLY and CDR2 FYNNEI come from the germline V gene. This CDR3 is built from 16 residues. The CDR3 reads CASSPPRSGNPYEQYF. The CDR3 DNA follows: TGTGCCAGCAGTCCCCCGAGGAGCGGGAACCCCTACGAGCAGTACTTC.

The chain joins TRBV7-2 to TRBJ2-2, with 7 nucleotides matching TRBD2. V lost 2 bases to trimming and J lost 5 bases; unmatched junction nucleotides: 11. The germline CDR1 and CDR2 sequences are SGHTA and FQGNSA. The CDR3 spans 17 residues. For the CDR3, the DNA is TGTGCCAGCAGCTTACGGAGGCGGGGGACTGGTACCGGGGAGCTGTTTTTT. Amino acid sequence: CASSLRRRGTGTGELFF.

This clone was seen just once. The chain joins TRBV5-6 to TRBJ1-4; the D gene is possibly TRBD1 (6 bases). Germline V gives CDR1 SGHDT, CDR2 YYEEEE. V was trimmed by 0 bases and J by 8 bases, leaving 14 bases between them. CDR3 length: 15 amino acids. In DNA, the CDR3 is TGTGCCAGCAGCTTGGCCCCGGGGGCGGGGGAAAAACTGTTTTTT. Amino acids: CASSLAPGAGEKLFF.

This chain uses TRBV10-3 with TRBJ1-4, with 12 positions matching TRBD1. Losses at the gene ends were 3 bases for V and 8 bases for J; bases not matched to a gene: 1. The CDR3 extends over 14 amino acids. The V gene's germline CDR1 is ENHRY and CDR2 SYGVKD. The CDR3 DNA sequence: TGTGCCATCAGTGACGGGACAGGGGGCGAAAAACTGTTTTTT. Amino acids: CAISDGTGGEKLFF.

The genes are TRBV5-1 and TRBJ2-2; TRBD2 agrees at 12 bases. Germline-derived CDR1 and CDR2 are SGHRS and YFSETQ. J was trimmed by 4 bases and V by 4 bases; bases with no gene match: 5. This CDR3 comprises 16 residues. As DNA, the CDR3 is TGCGCCAGCAGCGGGGGACTAGCGGGCGGCACCGGGGAGCTGTTTTTT. Translating it yields CASSGGLAGGTGELFF.

In its sample, this clone was seen a few times. V is TRBV7-9 and J is TRBJ1-6, with TRBD1 matching over 7 bases. Germline CDR1 reads SEHNR; CDR2 reads FQNEAQ (reference sequence). Germline trimming cut 5 bases from V and 9 bases from J; bases unmatched to any gene: 7. This CDR3 has 14 residues. This CDR3 is CASSPGTVFSPLHF. The CDR3 nucleotides are TGTGCCAGCAGCCCAGGGACAGTTTTTTCACCCCTCCACTTT.

The chain is built from TRBV9 and TRBJ2-2, with 11 bases lining up with TRBD2. In germline, CDR1 is SGDLS, CDR2 YYNGEE. V shed 4 bases, J shed 6 bases, and the junction held 14 bases outside the gene matches. The length of the CDR3 is 18 residues. The CDR3, as DNA: TGTGCCAGCAGCCCAGCGGTAGCGGGAGGGCTCGGGGCCGGGGAGCTGTTTTTT. This translates into CASSPAVAGGLGAGELFF.